This T cell receptor (beta chain) is drawn from a study of glioma-infiltrating T cells after dendritic cell vaccination. Study in general: Dendritic cell vaccination trial patients had either newly diagnosed or recurrent glioblastoma. The study's findings and limits: Few patients contributed both blood and tumor specimens. Patients with more pretreatment TILs had longer time to progression and survival.

Assay used: immunoSEQ multiplex PCR; TCRdb lists only in-frame clones, some missing. The top ten clones hold around 8% of a sample with tens of thousands of clones, roughly 85% of them seen once. On this clone: Its target is not known.

The time point here: after dendritic cell vaccination, including at tumor progression/relapse. All glioblastoma patients lacked an isocitrate dehydrogenase mutation. CDR3 size: 18 residues. The source material was blood, sampled after dendritic cell vaccination. The receptor comes from a human donor with glioblastoma. The V call is TRBV7-5, the J call TRBJ1-2; TRBD1 reflects the table's D call only, with no check against the DNA. TRBV7-5 is a pseudogene locus. CDR3 bases: TGTGTCAGAAGCTCAGAAGGGGCACAGGGGGGTCGGGACTATGGCTACACCTTC. Its protein product is CVRSSEGAQGGRDYGYTF.